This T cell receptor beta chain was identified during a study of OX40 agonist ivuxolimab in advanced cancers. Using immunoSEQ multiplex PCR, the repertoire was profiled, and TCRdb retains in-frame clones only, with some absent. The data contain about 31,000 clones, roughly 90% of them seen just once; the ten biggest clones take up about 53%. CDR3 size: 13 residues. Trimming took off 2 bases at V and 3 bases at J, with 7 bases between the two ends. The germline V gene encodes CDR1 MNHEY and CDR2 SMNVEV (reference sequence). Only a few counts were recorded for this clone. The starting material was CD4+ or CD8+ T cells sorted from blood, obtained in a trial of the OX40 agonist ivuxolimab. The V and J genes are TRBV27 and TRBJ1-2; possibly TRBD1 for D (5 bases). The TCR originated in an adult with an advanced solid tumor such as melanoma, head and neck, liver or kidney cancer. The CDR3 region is CASSLSRDYGYTF. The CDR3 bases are TGTGCCAGCAGTTTAAGCAGGGACTATGGCTACACCTTC.